This entry is about one TCR beta chain. The data stem from a study of shared clonotypes between healthy human individuals. About the research overall: Donors were a couple of women and a few men aged 18 to 49.

The CDR3 totals 16 residues. The V and J ends lost 4 bases and 3 bases respectively, with 16 bases between them. The germline V gene encodes CDR1 LNHDA and CDR2 SQIVND (reference sequence). As processed by the authors: ImmunoSEQ only sent back junction sequences with no quality scores, so filtering was done differently. The protocol was immunoSEQ multiplex PCR, while the TCRdb copy is restricted to in-frame clones and leaves out a portion. V, J and clone size were drawn from that table, and D and trimming were deduced from the DNA. Altogether around 1.4 million clones are present, approximately 98.5% being singletons, with the ten largest covering roughly 0.36%. A CD45RA+ naive subset and a CD45RA-negative memory subset were split from CD4+ cells.

Sequenced sample: naive CD4+ T cells sorted from blood. Subset in this sample: CD45RA+ positively selected. The receptor was isolated from a man in his thirties or forties in good health. The chain has TRBV19 and TRBJ2-1, with D possibly matching TRBD2 (7 bases). CDR3: CASSTGGITIYNEQFF. The CDR3 nucleotides read TGTGCCAGTAGTACGGGGGGCATTACTATCTACAATGAGCAGTTCTTC.